This entry describes one T cell receptor beta chain. This sample was included in a study of shared clonotypes between healthy human individuals. Turning to the study itself: Three plates each covered CD4 naive and memory; CD8 naive two, CD8 memory one.

Trimming pared 2 bases from V and 6 bases from J, leaving 16 bases between. Germline V gene data show CDR1 as SQVTM and CDR2 as ANQGSEA. CDR3 length: 14 amino acids. The naive CD8 subset, CD45RO-negative cells positively selected for CCR7, excluded terminally differentiated effector memory CD45RA+ cells. Sorted-subset replicate PCRs used roughly 180 ng DNA, some 30,000 T cell genomes. TCRdb's copy holds only in-frame clones and misses some; the assay was immunoSEQ multiplex PCR. The sample includes 550,000 to 600,000 clones, 95% to 98% of them seen just once. The V and J genes are TRBV29-1 and TRBJ2-5, with D perhaps TRBD1 (6 bases). This receptor was taken from a man aged 25 to 40 in good health. Sequenced input: naive CD8+ T cells sorted from blood. Written as DNA, the CDR3 is TGCAGCGTTGAATGGGGTGGGGGCCCGAAGACCCAGTACTTC. It yields the protein CSVEWGGGPKTQYF.